This T cell receptor (beta chain) was found in a study of shared clonotypes between healthy human individuals. As defined, naive CD8 cells were CD45RO-negative and positively selected for CCR7, with terminally differentiated effector memory CD45RA+ cells excluded. The method was immunoSEQ multiplex PCR; TCRdb's version includes in-frame clones alone and lacks a portion of them. This sample yields around 2.1 million clones, of which about 93% are seen a single time; under 2% belongs to the top ten. CDR3 length: 13 residues. Germline values: CDR1 MNHNY, CDR2 SVGAGI (reference sequence). Trimming removed 9 bases from V and 7 bases from J; junction bases left unmatched: 10.

The TCR was taken from a man aged 18 to 30 in good health. Some clones in this sample may be carry-over from other donors' samples. This chain uses TRBV6-6 with TRBJ2-7; the match to TRBD2 covers 9 bases. Sequencing was performed on naive CD8+ T cells from PBMCs. CDR3 DNA sequence: TGTGCCAGTACCGGCGGGAGGGCCGGGGAGCAGTACTTC. Residues: CASTGGRAGEQYF.